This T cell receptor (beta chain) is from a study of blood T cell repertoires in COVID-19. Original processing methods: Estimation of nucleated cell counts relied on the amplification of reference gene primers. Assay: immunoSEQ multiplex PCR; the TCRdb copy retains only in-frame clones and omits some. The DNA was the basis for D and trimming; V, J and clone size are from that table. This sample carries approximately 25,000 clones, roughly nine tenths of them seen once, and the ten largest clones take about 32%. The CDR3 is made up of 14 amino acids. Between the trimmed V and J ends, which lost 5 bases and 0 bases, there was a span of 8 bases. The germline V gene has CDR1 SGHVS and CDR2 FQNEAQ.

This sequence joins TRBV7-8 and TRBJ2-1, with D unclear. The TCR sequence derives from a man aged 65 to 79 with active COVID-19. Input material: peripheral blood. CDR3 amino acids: CASSPHSSYNEQFF. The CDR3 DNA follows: TGTGCCAGCAGCCCACACAGCTCCTACAATGAGCAGTTCTTC.